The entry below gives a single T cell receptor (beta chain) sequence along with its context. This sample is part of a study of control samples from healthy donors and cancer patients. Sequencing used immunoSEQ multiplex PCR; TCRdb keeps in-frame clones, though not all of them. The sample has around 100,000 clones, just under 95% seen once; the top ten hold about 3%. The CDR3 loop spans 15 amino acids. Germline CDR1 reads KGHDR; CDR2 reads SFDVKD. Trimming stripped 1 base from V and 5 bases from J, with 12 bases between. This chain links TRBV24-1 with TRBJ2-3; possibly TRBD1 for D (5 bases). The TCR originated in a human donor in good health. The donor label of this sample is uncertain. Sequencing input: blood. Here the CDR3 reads CATSDFLSGQDTQYF. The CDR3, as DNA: TGTGCCACCAGTGATTTCTTGTCAGGGCAAGATACGCAGTATTTT.